A single sample gave rise to the 20 T cell receptor beta chains below, sequenced in a study of tumor and adjacent non-tumor tissue in lung cancer. RNA was extracted from bulk tissue without any cell sorting. Three rounds of nested PCR, following a modified ARM-PCR protocol, produced the TCRbeta library. Each CDR3 protein gets one entry after TCRdb re-called the multiplex PCR reads with MiXCR. The profile shows approximately 110,000 distinct CDR3 sequences, roughly 80% of them singletons. The specimen sequenced was lung tumor tissue. The receptors come from a woman aged 55-70 years with non-small cell lung cancer.

V gene TRBV11-2 combines with J gene TRBJ1-2; D is possibly TRBD1 (5 bases). The CDR3 is 16 residues long. Per the germline V gene, CDR1 is SGHAT and CDR2 is FQNNGV. V lost 5 bases and J lost 4, with 20 bases in between. CDR3 loop: CASSHSTSDISYGYTF. The CDR3 nucleotides are TGTGCCAGCAGCCACTCCACGTCGGACATAAGCTATGGCTACACCTTC.

The gene calls are TRBV12-3 or TRBV12-4 and TRBJ2-2, with 7 bases fitting TRBD1. V dropped 6 bases and J dropped 4; count of bases not matched to a gene: 5. The CDR3 is 14 residues long. The DNA of the CDR3 is TGTGCCAGCAGCCGGACAGGCATCACCGGGGAGCTGTTTTTT. It yields the protein CASSRTGITGELFF.

The chain recombines TRBV9 with TRBJ1-1; D not certain. V lost 3 bases, J lost 0 bases, and 6 bases lay in between. The CDR3 has 13 amino acids. Germline V lookup: CDR1 SGDLS, CDR2 YYNGEE. As DNA, the CDR3 is TGTGCCAGCAGCGAAGCAATGAACACTGAAGCTTTCTTT. Amino acids: CASSEAMNTEAFF.

The rearrangement links TRBV20-1 to TRBJ2-7, with D possibly being TRBD1 (5 bases). This CDR3 contains 13 residues. Trimming left V 4 bases short and J 3 bases short, with 13 bases between. CDR1 is DFQATT, CDR2 SNEGSKA, per germline (reference sequence). Here the CDR3 reads CSATGKKYYEQYF. The CDR3, as DNA: TGCAGTGCTACAGGGAAGAAGTACTACGAGCAGTACTTC.

Concerning this clonotype itself: It may be a read error: a sequence one base away is much more abundant. The chain combines TRBV20-1 with TRBJ1-4, with 7 bases fitting TRBD1. The J segment lost 6 bases and the V segment lost 8 bases, leaving 12 bases of the junction unmatched. Per germline, CDR1 DFQATT and CDR2 SNEGSKA (reference sequence). The CDR3 runs 14 residues. The CDR3 here is CSTETGESDEKLFF. The CDR3 nucleotides read TGCAGTACTGAAACAGGGGAATCAGATGAAAAACTGTTTTTT.

This clonotype was detected a few times. This likely comes from a read error, as the CDR3 has no conserved phenylalanine or tryptophan at its end. The DNA is left out, because the CDR3 cannot be placed on it with certainty; the CDR3 is given as TCRdb lists it. The chain links TRBV20-1 to TRBJ2-7. The CDR3 has 13 residues if both end residues are counted. Germline CDR1 reads DFQATT; CDR2 reads SNEGSKA (reference sequence). Here the CDR3 reads CSATGERYYEQYY.

Concerning this clonotype itself: Germline is not matched at one junction end, which may reflect a read error. J is TRBJ2-2 and V is TRBV20-1, with TRBD2 identical over 9 bases. Germline CDR1 reads DFQATT; CDR2 reads SNEGSKA (reference sequence). This CDR3 comprises 18 residues. This chain's CDR3 is CNASGGASGATNTGELFF. The CDR3 DNA reads TGCAATGCTTCAGGGGGGGCTAGCGGGGCCACGAACACAGGGGAGCTGTTTTTT.

In the case of this clonotype: The missing conserved phenylalanine or tryptophan at the end of this CDR3 makes a read error likely. The limits of the CDR3 on the DNA are not certain, so only TCRdb's listed CDR3 is given. This chain uses TRBV28 with TRBJ2-7. Germline CDR1 reads MDHEN; CDR2 reads SYDVKM. The CDR3 is made up of 14 amino acids, end residues included. The CDR3 spells CASSPKEYSTVLFI.

This clonotype was observed a handful of times. Here the CDR3 reads CAWSEYTEAFF. The CDR3 DNA is TGTGCCTGGAGTGAGTACACTGAAGCTTTCTTT. The genes are TRBV30 and TRBJ1-1; D not resolved. Between the trimmed V and J ends, which lost 1 base and 3 bases, there was a span of 3 bases. This CDR3 has 11 residues. Germline CDR1 and CDR2: GTSNPN and SVGIG (reference sequence).

The V and J genes are TRBV12-3 or TRBV12-4 and TRBJ2-3, with 10 bases identical to TRBD1. J lost 12 bases, V lost 8 bases, and 20 bases had no gene match. This CDR3 region has 16 residues. CDR3 nucleotide sequence: TGTGCCAGCTGTTCAACCGGGACAGGGGCGACAGATCCACAGTATTTT. It encodes CASCSTGTGATDPQYF.

This clonotype was counted ten times or more. This chain uses TRBV14 with TRBJ2-6; D is unresolved. The CDR3 loop spans 15 amino acids. V lost 7 bases to trimming and J lost 0 bases, with 10 bases between them. Germline assignment: CDR1 SGHDN and CDR2 FVKESK. In nucleotides, the CDR3 is TGTGCCAGCAATAAGCTTAGCTCTGGGGCCAACGTCCTGACTTTC. It specifies CASNKLSSGANVLTF.

On this clonotype itself: At one boundary the junction diverges from the germline segment, which might be a read error. V usage is TRBV11-1 and J usage is TRBJ2-6; 12 nucleotides align to TRBD2. The V gene's germline CDR1 is SGHAT and CDR2 FQDESV (reference sequence). This CDR3 spans 17 amino acids. CDR3 residues: CASSLGTSGSVANVLIF. In DNA form, the CDR3 reads TGTGCCAGCAGTTTAGGGACTAGCGGGTCTGTGGCCAACGTCCTGATTTTC.

This chain links TRBV11-3 with TRBJ2-7; D may be TRBD2 (6 bases). Trimming took off 5 bases at V and 4 bases at J, with 18 bases between the two ends. The CDR3 has 15 amino acids. Germline CDR1 SGHNT, CDR2 YENEEA. This chain's CDR3 is CASSLQPGTSYEQYF. DNA for the CDR3: TGTGCCAGCAGCCTGCAGCCGGGGACTTCTTACGAGCAGTACTTC.

This clonotype was found once. One end of the junction does not line up with germline, which may come from a read error. The rearrangement uses TRBV6-2 or TRBV6-3 and TRBJ1-5; 9 bases align to TRBD1. This CDR3 comprises 14 residues. CDR1 is MNHEY and CDR2 is SVGEGT in the germline V gene. CDR3 protein: CASGTGRSNQPQNF. CDR3 bases: TGTGCCAGCGGGACAGGGCGCAGCAATCAGCCTCAGAATTTT.

As for this clonotype: The junction and the germline gene differ at one end; a read error may be behind it. The V call is TRBV4-1, the J call TRBJ1-5; the D is unclear. CDR1 is MGHRA, CDR2 YSYEKL, per germline. The CDR3 spans 17 residues. The CDR3: CASSQEASGFTSQSQHF. In nucleotides, the CDR3 is TGCGCCAGCAGCCAAGAAGCGAGTGGGTTTACGAGTCAGTCCCAGCATTTT.

The sample holds a few counts of this clonotype. V is TRBV11-2 and J is TRBJ2-1, with TRBD1 matching 7 bases. The CDR3 has 16 residues. V shed 1 base and J 8 bases; nucleotides not matched to a gene: 11. Germline CDR1 reads SGHAT; CDR2 reads FQNNGV. In DNA, the CDR3 is TGTGCCAGCAGCTTAGGCCCAGGGGGAGTCCTCTATGAGCAGTTCTTC. Translated, it gives CASSLGPGGVLYEQFF.

This clonotype was seen many times. The chain links TRBV4-2 to TRBJ2-2; D unclear. V was trimmed by 2 bases and J by 2 bases, leaving 6 bases between them. The CDR3 has 14 residues. Germline-derived CDR1 and CDR2 are LGHNA and YNFKEQ. In DNA, the CDR3 is TGTGCCAGCAGCCAACTGACTAACACCGGGGAGCTGTTTTTT. Encoded protein: CASSQLTNTGELFF.

The V gene is TRBV6-5, the J gene TRBJ2-5; D not certain. Germline CDR1 and CDR2: MNHEY and SVGAGI. Trimming shortened V by 6 bases and J by 6 bases, and 14 bases separated the two germline ends. The CDR3 contains 13 residues. DNA for the CDR3: TGTGCCAGCAGGCAACCTCTAGTGAAGACCCAGTACTTC. Its translation is CASRQPLVKTQYF.

Remarks on this clonotype: A read error may explain this, as a much larger clone is one base away. CDR3 loop: CSAREAVPGQTEAFF. The CDR3 DNA reads TGCAGTGCTAGAGAGGCGGTGCCCGGGCAAACTGAAGCTTTCTTT. The genes are TRBV20-1 and TRBJ1-1; D not resolved. Germline loops: CDR1 DFQATT, CDR2 SNEGSKA (reference sequence). CDR3 length equals 15 residues. V gave up 0 bases and J gave up 5 bases, with 16 bases separating them.

Concerning this clonotype itself: Its ends do not fully match the called genes, so a read error is possible. This CDR3 reads CASRQGGGDTDTQYF. CDR3 DNA: TGTGCCAGCAGGCAGGGGGGCGGAGACACAGATACGCAGTATTTT. J is TRBJ2-3 and V is TRBV4-3; D perhaps matches TRBD1 (7 bases). The CDR3 totals 15 residues. Germline V lookup: CDR1 LGHNA, CDR2 YSLEER.